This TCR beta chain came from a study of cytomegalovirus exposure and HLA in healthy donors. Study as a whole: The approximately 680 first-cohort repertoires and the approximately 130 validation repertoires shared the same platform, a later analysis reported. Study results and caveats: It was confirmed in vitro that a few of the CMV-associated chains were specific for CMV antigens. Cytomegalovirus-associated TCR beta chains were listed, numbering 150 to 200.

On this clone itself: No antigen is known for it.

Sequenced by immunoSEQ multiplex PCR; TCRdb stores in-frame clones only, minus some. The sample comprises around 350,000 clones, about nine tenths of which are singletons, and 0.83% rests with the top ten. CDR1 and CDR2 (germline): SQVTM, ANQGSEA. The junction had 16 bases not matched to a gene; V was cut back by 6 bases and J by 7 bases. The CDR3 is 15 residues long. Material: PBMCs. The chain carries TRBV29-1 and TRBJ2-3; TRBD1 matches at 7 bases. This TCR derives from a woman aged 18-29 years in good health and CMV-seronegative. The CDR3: CSVHRASGQMNTQYF. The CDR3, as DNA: TGCAGCGTACATAGGGCCTCGGGACAGATGAATACGCAGTATTTT.